Reported below is one T cell receptor beta chain. The target of this receptor is not known. No much larger clone exists at a distance of one base, and base qualities are not known. Spanning cysteine to phenylalanine, the CDR3 consists of 15 amino acids. The entry retains the CDR3 DNA only, 45 bases that are in frame from base 1. Sequences MNHNS (CDR1) and SASEGT (CDR2) are obtained from the germline V gene. Trimming at the junction amounts to 2 bases on V and 2 bases on J, and the germline ends lie 12 bases apart. The library was obtained by the immunoSEQ multiplex PCR assay. What TCRdb holds here is the immuneACCESS table cut down to in-frame rearrangements. Part of the clones is not present; checked against another copy, under half of the missing clones reflect an unresolved V gene, and the others are unexplained. The sample includes about 67,000 clones, with about 89% observed a single time. The biggest ten clones account for over 1.3% of the sample.

The data stem from a study of T cell changes during pregnancy in multiple sclerosis (dated by TCRdb to about 2019). Study-wide context: Changes in the T cell repertoire over the course of pregnancy were examined in this study in women with multiple sclerosis.

The chain is assembled from TRBV6-1 and TRBJ1-2; the D gene is not confidently resolved. This sequence originates from a female donor with multiple sclerosis, enrolled in a pregnancy study. The material was peripheral blood, obtained in the second trimester of pregnancy. The nucleotide sequence is given as TGTGCCAGCAGTGAAAACCGGGGAGGGAACTATGGCTACACCTTC. The translation is CASSENRGGNYGYTF.